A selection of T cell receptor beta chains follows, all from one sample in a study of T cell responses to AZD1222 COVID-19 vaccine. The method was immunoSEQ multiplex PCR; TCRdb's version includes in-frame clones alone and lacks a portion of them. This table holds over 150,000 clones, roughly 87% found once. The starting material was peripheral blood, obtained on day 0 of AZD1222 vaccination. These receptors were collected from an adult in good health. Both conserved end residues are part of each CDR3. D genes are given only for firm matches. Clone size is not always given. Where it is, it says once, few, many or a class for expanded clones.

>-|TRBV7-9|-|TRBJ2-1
TGTGCCAGCAGCTTAGGGTCCTCTGCCCACAATGAGCAGTTCTTC
CASSLGSSAHNEQFF
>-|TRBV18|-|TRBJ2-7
TGTGCCAGCCTCCAGGGGGGGCCTTCCTACGAGCAGTACTTC
CASLQGGPSYEQYF
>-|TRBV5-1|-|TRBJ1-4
TGCGCCAGCAGCTTGGGTTTGGGGGGTGAAAAACTGTTTTTT
CASSLGLGGEKLFF
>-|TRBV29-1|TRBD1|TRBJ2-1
TGCAGCGTCCCGGACAGGAACAATGAGCAGTTCTTC
CSVPDRNNEQFF
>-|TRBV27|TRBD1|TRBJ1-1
TGTGCCAGCAGTTTAACCCAGGGGGCGATCCACACTGAAGCTTTCTTT
CASSLTQGAIHTEAFF
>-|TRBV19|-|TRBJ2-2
TGTGCCAGTAGTCTCTCCGCCATTCCCGGGGAGCTGTTTTTT
CASSLSAIPGELFF
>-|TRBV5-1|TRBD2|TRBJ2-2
TGCGCCAGCAGCTTTAGCGGGAGGGCCGGTGCCGGGGAGCTGTTTTTT
CASSFSGRAGAGELFF
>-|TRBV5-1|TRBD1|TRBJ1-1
TGCGCCAGCAGCTCAACCGGGACAGGCAACACTGAAGCTTTCTTT
CASSSTGTGNTEAFF
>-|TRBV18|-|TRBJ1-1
TGTGCCAGCTCATCCGATCAGTACACTGAAGCTTTCTTT
CASSSDQYTEAFF
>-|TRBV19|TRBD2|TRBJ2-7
TGTGCCAGTGGGGAGGGACTAGCCTACGAGCAGTACTTC
CASGEGLAYEQYF
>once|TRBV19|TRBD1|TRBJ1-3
TGTGCCAGTAGTTTAACCCGGACAGGGGCCGGAAACACCATATATTTT
CASSLTRTGAGNTIYF
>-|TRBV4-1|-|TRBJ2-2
TGCGCCAGCAGCCCGGGACACGCCAACACCGGGGAGCTGTTTTTT
CASSPGHANTGELFF
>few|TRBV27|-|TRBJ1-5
TGTGCCAGCAGGCCTCAGGAGTCCTATAGCAATCAGCCCCAGCATTTT
CASRPQESYSNQPQHF
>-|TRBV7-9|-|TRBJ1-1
TGTGCCAGCAGCTTTTCCGGGAACACTGAAGCTTTCTTT
CASSFSGNTEAFF
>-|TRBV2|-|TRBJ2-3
TGTGCCAGCAGTGAGACGCGGGATACGCAGTATTTT
CASSETRDTQYF
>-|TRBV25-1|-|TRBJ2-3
TGTGCCAGCGCCCGCGGCACAGATACGCAGTATTTT
CASARGTDTQYF
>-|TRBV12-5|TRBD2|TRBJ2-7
TGTGCTAGTGGTTTGTTCACTCTAGCGGCCTTATCCTACGAGCAGTACTTC
CASGLFTLAALSYEQYF
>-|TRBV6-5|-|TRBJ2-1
TGTGCCAGCAGGGGAGATTCCTACAATGAGCAGTTCTTC
CASRGDSYNEQFF
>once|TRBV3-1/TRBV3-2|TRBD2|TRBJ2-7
TGTGCCAGCAGTCAAGTGACTAGCGGATTACGCTTC
CASSQVTSGLRF
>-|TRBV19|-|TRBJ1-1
TGTGCCAGTGGGGACCAGGGGAGGAGGATGAACACTGAAGCTTTCTTT
CASGDQGRRMNTEAFF